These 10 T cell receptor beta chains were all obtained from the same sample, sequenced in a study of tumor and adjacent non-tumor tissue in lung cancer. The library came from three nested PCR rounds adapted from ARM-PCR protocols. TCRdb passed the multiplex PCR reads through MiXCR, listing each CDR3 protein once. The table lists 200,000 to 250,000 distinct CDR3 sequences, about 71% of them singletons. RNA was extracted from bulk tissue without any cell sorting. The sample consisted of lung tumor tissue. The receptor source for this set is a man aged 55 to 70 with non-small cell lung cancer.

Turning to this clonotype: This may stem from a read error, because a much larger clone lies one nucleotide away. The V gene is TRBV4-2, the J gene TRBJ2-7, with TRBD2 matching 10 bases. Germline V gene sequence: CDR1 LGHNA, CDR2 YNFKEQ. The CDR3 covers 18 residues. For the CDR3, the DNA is TGTGCCAGCAGCCAAGAAGGGCTAGCGGGGGCGAAAACCTACGAGAAGTACTTC. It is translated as CASSQEGLAGAKTYEKYF.

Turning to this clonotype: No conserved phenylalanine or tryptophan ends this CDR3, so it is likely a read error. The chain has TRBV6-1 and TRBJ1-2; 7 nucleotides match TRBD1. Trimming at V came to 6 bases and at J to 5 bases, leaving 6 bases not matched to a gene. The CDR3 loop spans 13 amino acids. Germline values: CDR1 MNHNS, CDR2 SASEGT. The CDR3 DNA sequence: TGTGCCAGCAGCCTGGGACAGAATTATGGCTACACCTCC. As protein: CASSLGQNYGYTS.

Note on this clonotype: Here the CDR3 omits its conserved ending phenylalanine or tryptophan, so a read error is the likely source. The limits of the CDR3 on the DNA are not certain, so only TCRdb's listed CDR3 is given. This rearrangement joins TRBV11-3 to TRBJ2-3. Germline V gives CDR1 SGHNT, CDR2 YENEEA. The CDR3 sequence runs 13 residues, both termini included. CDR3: CASSLGYTDRQYL.

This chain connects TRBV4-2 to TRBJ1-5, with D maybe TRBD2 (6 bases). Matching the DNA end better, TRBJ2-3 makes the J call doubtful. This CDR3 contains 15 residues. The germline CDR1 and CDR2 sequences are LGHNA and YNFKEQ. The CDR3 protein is CASSQDAGSNQPQYF. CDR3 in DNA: TGTGCCAGCAGCCAAGATGCCGGGAGTAATCAGCCCCAGTATTTT.

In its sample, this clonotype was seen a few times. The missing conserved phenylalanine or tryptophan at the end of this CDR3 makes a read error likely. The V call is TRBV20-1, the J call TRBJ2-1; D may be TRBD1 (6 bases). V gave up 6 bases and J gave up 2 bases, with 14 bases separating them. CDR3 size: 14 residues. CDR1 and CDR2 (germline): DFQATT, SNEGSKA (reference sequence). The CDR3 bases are TGCAGTGCGCGCACTTGGACAGCCTACAATGAGCAGTTCTTA. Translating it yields CSARTWTAYNEQFL.

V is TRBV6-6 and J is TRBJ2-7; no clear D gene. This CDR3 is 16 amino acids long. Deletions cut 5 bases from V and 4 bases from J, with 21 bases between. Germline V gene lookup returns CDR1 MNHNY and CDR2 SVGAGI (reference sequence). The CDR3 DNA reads TGTGCCAGCAGTAACAAACATGGCCCTCCGCCATACGAGCAGTACTTC. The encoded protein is CASSNKHGPPPYEQYF.

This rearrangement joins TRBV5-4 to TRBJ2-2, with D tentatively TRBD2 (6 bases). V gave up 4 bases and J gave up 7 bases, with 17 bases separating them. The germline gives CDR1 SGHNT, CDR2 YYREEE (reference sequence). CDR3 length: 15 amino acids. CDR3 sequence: CASSLGTQFLGELFF. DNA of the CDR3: TGTGCCAGCAGCCTAGGGACTCAATTCCTCGGGGAGCTGTTTTTT.

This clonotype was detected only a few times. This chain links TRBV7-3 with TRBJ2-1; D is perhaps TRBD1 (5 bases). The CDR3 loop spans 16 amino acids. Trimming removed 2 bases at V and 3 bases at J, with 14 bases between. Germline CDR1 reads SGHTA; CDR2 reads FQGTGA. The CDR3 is CASSLGAIASYNEQFF. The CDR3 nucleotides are TGTGCCAGCAGCTTAGGGGCAATTGCGAGCTACAATGAGCAGTTCTTC.

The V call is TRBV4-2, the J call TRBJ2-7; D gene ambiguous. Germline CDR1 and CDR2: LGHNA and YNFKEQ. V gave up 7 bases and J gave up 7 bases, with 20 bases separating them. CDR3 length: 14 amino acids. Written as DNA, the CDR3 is TGTGCCAGCAACCACGTACTGGATAAGGAGGAGCAGTACTTC. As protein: CASNHVLDKEEQYF.

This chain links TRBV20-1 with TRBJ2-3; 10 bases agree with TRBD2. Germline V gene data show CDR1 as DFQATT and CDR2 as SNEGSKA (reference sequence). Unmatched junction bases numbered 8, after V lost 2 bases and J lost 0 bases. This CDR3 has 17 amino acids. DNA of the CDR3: TGCAGTGCTAGACTACGAAGACTAGCGGGCAGCACAGATACGCAGTATTTT. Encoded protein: CSARLRRLAGSTDTQYF.